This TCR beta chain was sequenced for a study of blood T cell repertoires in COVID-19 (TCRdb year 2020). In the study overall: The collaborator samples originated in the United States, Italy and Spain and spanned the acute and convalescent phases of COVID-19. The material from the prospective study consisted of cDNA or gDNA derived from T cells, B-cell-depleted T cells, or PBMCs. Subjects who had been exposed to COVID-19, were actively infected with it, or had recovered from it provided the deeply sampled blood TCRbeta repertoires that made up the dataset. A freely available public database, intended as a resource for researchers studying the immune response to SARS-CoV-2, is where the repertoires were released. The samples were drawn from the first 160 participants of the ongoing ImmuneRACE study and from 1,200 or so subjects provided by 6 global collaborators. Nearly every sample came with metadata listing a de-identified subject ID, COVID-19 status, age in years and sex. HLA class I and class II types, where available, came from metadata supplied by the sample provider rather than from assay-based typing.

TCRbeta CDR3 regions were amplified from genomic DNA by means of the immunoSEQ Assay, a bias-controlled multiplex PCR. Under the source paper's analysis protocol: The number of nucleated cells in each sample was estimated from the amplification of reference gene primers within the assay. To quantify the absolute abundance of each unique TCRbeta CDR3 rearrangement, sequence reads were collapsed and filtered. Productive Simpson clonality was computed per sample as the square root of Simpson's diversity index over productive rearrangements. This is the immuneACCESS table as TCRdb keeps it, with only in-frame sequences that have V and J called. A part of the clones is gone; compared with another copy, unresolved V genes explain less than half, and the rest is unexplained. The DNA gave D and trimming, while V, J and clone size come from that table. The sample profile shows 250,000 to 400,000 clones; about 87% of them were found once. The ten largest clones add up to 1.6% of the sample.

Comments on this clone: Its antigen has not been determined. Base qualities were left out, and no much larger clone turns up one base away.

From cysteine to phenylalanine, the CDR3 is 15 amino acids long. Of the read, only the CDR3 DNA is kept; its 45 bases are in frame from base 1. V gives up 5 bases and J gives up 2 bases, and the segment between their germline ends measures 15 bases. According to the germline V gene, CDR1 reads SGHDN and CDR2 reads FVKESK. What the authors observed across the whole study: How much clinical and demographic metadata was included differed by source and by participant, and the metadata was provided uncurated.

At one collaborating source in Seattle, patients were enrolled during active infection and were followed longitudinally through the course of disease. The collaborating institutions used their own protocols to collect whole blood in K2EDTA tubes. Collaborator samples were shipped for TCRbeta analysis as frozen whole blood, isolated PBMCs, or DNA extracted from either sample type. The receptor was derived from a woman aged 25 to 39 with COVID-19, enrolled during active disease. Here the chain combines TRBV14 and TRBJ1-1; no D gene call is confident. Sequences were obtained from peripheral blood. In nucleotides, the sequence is TGTGCCAGCAGCATTGGGAGGAGGGCCAACACTGAAGCTTTCTTT. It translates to CASSIGRRANTEAFF.